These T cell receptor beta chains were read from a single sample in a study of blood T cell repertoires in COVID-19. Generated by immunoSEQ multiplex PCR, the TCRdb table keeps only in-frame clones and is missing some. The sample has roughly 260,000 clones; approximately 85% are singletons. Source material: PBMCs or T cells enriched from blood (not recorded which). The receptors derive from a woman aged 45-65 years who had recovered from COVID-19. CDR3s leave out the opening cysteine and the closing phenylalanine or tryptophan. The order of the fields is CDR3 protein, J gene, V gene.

ASSLLPGVDEQY TRBJ2-7 TRBV7-6
ASSLGQGAYEQY TRBJ2-7 TRBV5-6
ASSNSYGYT TRBJ1-2 TRBV28
SVRGTVRTPNTEAF TRBJ1-1 TRBV29-1
ASSLEGLAGVSGAGVVDTQY TRBJ2-3 TRBV7-6
ASSPTGNQPQH TRBJ1-5 TRBV18
ASSSPSLRTDTQY TRBJ2-3 TRBV18
ASSLSAGGSEQY TRBJ2-7 TRBV27
ASSLWTGALNTEAF TRBJ1-1 TRBV5-1
ASSLLVLAGSKEY TRBJ2-7 TRBV5-5